What follows describes a single TCR beta chain. Sequencing was performed with immunoSEQ multiplex PCR; in TCRdb, only in-frame clones are kept and a portion is missing. The sample has fewer than 200,000 clones; roughly 88% are singletons. Germline-derived CDR1 and CDR2 are LGHDT and YNNKEL (reference sequence). There are 16 residues in the CDR3. The V gene lost 1 base and the J gene lost 3 bases, with 10 bases spanning the gap. The data originate from a study of control samples from healthy donors and cancer patients. This receptor was taken from a woman aged 30 to 39 in good health. Sequenced material: blood. The chain uses TRBV3-1 (or the pseudogene TRBV3-2) and TRBJ2-6, with TRBD2 as a possible D gene (6 bases). The CDR3 DNA is TGTGCCAGCAGCCAAGGACTAGTCGGTGGGGCCAACGTCCTGACTTTC. Its protein product is CASSQGLVGGANVLTF.